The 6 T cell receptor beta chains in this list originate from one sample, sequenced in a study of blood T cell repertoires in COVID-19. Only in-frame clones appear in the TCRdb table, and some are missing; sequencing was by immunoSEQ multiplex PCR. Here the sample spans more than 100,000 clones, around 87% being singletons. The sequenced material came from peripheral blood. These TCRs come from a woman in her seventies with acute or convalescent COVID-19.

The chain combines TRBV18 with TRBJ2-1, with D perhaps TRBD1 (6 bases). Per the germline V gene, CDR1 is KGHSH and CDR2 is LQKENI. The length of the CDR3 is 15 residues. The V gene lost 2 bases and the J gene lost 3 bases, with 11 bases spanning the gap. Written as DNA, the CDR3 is TGTGCCAGCTCACCAGGGCAGGGGCTCTACAATGAGCAGTTCTTC. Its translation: CASSPGQGLYNEQFF.

CDR3 sequence (DNA): TGCAGCGTTATCCAGGGGGCGGGGTACGAGCAGTACTTC. It yields the protein CSVIQGAGYEQYF. The chain employs TRBV29-1 and TRBJ2-7; 8 positions match TRBD1. The V and J ends lost 5 bases and 4 bases, in that order; junction bases with no gene match: 7. Per the germline V gene, CDR1 is SQVTM and CDR2 is ANQGSEA. The length of the CDR3 is 13 residues.

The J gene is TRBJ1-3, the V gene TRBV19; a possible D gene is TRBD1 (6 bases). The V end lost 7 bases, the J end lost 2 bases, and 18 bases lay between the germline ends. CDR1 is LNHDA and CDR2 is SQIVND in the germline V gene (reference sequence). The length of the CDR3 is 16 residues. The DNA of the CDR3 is TGTGCCAGTACCCCACCGGGGACACGTACTGGAAACACCATATATTTT. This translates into CASTPPGTRTGNTIYF. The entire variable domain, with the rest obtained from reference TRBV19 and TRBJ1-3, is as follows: DGGITQSPKYLFRKEGQNVTLSCEQNLNHDAMYWYRQDPGQGLRLIYYSQIVNDFQKGDIAEGYSVSREKKESFPLTVTSAQKNPTAFYLCASTPPGTRTGNTIYFGEGSWLTVV.

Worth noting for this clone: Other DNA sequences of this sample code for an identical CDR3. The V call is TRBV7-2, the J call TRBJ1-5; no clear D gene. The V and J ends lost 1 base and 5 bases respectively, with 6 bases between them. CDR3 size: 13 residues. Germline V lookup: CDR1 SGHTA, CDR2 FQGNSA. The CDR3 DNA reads TGTGCCAGCAGCTTAGTGTCAGATCAGCCCCAGCATTTT. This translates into CASSLVSDQPQHF.

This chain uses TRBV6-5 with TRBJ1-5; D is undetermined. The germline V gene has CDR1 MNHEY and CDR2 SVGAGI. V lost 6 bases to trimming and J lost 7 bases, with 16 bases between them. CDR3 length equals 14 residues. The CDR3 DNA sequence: TGTGCCAGCAGCCCCGGACGGGAGGGCCAGCCCCAGCATTTT. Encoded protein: CASSPGREGQPQHF.

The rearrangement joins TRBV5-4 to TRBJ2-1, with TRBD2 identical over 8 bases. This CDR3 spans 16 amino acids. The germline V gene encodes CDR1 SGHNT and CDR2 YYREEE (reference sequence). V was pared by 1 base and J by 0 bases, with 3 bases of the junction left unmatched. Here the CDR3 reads CASSLKAGGSYNEQFF. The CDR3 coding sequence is TGTGCCAGCAGCTTGAAGGCGGGGGGCTCCTACAATGAGCAGTTCTTC.